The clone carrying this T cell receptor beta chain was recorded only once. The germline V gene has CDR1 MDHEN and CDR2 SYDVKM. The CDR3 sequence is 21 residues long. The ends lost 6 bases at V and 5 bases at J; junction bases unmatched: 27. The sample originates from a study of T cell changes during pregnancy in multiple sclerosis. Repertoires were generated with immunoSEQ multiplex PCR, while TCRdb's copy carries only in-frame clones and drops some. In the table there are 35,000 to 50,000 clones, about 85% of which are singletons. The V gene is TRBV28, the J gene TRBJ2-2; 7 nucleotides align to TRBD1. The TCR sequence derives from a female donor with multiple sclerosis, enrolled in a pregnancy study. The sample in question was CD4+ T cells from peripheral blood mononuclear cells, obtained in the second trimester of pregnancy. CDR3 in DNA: TGTGCCAGCAGCACAACTCTGACAGGGTCGAGCCACAGTGGGGGAACCGGGGAGCTGTTTTTT. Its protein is CASSTTLTGSSHSGGTGELFF.